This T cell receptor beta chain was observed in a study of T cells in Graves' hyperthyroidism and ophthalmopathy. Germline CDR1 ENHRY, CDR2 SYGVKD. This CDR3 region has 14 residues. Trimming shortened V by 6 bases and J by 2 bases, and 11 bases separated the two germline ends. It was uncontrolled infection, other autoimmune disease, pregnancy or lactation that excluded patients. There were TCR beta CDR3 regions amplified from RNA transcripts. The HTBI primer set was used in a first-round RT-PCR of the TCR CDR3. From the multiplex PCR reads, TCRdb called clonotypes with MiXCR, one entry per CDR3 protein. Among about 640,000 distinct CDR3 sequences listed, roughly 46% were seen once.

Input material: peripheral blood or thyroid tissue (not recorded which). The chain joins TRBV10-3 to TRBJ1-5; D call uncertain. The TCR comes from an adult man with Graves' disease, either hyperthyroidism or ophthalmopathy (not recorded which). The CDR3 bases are TGTGCCATCAGGGGTAATGGGCGCAATCAGCCCCAGCATTTT. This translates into CAIRGNGRNQPQHF.